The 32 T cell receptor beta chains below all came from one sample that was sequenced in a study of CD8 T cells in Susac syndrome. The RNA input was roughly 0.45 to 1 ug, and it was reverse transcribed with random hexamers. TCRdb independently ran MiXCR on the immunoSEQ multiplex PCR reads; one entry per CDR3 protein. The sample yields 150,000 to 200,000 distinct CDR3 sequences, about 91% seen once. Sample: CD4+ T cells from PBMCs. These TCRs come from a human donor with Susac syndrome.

This CDR3 is CASSSLSGRPETQYF. The CDR3 coding sequence is TGTGCCAGCAGTTCCCTATCGGGACGGCCGGAGACCCAGTACTTC. The J gene is TRBJ2-5, the V gene TRBV6-2 or TRBV6-3; D is tentatively TRBD1 or TRBD2 (5 bases each). The CDR3 consists of 15 residues. V lost 4 bases, J lost 5 bases, and 17 bases lay in between. Per the germline V gene, CDR1 is MNHEY and CDR2 is SVGEGT.

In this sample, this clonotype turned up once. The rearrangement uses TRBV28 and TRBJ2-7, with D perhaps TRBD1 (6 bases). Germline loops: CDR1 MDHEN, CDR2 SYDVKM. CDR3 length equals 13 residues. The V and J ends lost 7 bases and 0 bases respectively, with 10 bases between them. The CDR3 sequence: CASNQGSSYEQYF. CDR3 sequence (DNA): TGTGCCAGCAACCAGGGGAGCTCCTACGAGCAGTACTTC. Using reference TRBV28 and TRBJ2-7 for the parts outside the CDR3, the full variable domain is DVKVTQSSRYLVKRTGEKVFLECVQDMDHENMFWYRQDPGLGLRLIYFSYDVKMKEKGDIPEGYSVSREKKERFSLILESASTNQTSMYLCASNQGSSYEQYFGPGTRLTVT.

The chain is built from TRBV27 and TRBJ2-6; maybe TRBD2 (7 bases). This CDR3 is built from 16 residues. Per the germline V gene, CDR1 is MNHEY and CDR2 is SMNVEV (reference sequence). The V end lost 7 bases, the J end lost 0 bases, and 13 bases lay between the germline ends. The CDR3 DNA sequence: TGTGCCAGCACCTCGGGGGGCGCCTCTGGGGCCAACGTCCTGACTTTC. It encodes CASTSGGASGANVLTF.

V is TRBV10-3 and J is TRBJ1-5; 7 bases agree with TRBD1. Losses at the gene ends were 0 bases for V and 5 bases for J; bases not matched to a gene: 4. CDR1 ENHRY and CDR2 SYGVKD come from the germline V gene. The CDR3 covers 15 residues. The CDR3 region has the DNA TGTGCCATCAGTGAGTCGAAAGGACAGGATCAGCCCCAGCATTTT. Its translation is CAISESKGQDQPQHF.

The CDR3 nucleotides read TGCGCCAGCAGAGCAGGGAGCAATCAGCCCCAGCATTTT. The encoded protein is CASRAGSNQPQHF. This chain uses TRBV5-1 with TRBJ1-5, with D possibly TRBD1 on 5 matching bases. This CDR3 is 13 amino acids long. With 5 bases removed from V and 1 base from J, the gap between germline ends came to 7 bases. Per the germline V gene, CDR1 is SGHRS and CDR2 is YFSETQ. The full variable domain, with the rest looked up from reference TRBV5-1 and TRBJ1-5, is KAGVTQTPRYLIKTRGQQVTLSCSPISGHRSVSWYQQTPGQGLQFLFEYFSETQRNKGNFPGRFSGRQFSNSRSEMNVSTLELGDSALYLCASRAGSNQPQHFGDGTRLSIL.

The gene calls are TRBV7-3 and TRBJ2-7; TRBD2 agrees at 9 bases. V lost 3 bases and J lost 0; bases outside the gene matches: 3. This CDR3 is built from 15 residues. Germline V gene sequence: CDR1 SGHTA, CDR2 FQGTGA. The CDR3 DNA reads TGTGCCAGCAGCTTTAGCGGGGGACTCTCCTACGAGCAGTACTTC. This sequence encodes CASSFSGGLSYEQYF. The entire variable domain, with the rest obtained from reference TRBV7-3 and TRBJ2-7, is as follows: GAGVSQTPSNKVTEKGKYVELRCDPISGHTALYWYRQSLGQGPEFLIYFQGTGAADDSGLPNDRFFAVRPEGSVSTLKIQRTERGDSAVYLCASSFSGGLSYEQYFGPGTRLTVT.

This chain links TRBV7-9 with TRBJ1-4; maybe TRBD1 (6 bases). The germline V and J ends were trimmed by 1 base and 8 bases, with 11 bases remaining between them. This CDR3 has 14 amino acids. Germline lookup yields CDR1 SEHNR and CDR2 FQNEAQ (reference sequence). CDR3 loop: CASSLDRQGEKLFF. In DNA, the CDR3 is TGTGCCAGCAGCTTAGATCGGCAGGGGGAAAAACTGTTTTTT.

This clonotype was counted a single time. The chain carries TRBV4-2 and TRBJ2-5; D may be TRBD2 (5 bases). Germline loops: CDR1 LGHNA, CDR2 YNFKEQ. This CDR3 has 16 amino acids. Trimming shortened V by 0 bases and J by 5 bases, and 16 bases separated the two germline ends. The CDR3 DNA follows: TGTGCCAGCAGCCAAGAAACCGGGGTCCGACGGGAGACCCAGTACTTC. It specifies CASSQETGVRRETQYF.

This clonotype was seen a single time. CDR3 sequence (DNA): TGCAGTGCTAGAGAAGGGGCCCGCCAAGGAGACGAGCAGTACTTC. Translated, it gives CSAREGARQGDEQYF. The chain has TRBV20-1 and TRBJ2-7; tentatively, D is TRBD1 (5 bases). The V gene's germline CDR1 is DFQATT and CDR2 SNEGSKA (reference sequence). V was shortened by 0 bases and J by 5 bases, with 17 bases between the two germline ends. The length of the CDR3 is 15 residues.

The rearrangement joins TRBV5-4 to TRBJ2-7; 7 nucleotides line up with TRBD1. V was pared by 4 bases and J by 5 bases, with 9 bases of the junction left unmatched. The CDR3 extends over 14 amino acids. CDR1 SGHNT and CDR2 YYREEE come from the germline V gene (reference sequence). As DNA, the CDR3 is TGTGCCAGCAGCCCCCGACAGGGTAGCGACGAGCAGTACTTC. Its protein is CASSPRQGSDEQYF.

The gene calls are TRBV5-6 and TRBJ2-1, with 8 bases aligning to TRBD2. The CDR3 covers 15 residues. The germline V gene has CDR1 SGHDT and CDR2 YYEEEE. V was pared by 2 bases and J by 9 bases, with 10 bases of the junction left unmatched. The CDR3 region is CASSFGAGEASEQFF. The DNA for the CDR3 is TGTGCCAGCAGCTTTGGAGCGGGAGAGGCGTCTGAGCAGTTCTTC.

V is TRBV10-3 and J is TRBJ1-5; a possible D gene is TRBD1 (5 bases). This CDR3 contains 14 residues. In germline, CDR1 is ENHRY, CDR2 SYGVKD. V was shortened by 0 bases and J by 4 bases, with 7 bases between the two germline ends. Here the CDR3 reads CAISESGGNQPQHF. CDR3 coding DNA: TGTGCCATCAGTGAGTCGGGGGGGAATCAGCCCCAGCATTTT.

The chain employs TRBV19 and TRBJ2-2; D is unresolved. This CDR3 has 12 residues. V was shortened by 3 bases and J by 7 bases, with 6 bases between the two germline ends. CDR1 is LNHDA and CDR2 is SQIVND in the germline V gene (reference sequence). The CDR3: CASSMEGGELFF. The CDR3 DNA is TGTGCCAGTAGTATGGAAGGCGGGGAGCTGTTTTTT.

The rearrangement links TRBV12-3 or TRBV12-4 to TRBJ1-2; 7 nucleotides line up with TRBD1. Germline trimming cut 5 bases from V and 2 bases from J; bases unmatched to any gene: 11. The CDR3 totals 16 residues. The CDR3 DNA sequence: TGTGCCAGCAGTCCCAGAAGACAGGGCATAAACTATGGCTACACCTTC. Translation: CASSPRRQGINYGYTF.

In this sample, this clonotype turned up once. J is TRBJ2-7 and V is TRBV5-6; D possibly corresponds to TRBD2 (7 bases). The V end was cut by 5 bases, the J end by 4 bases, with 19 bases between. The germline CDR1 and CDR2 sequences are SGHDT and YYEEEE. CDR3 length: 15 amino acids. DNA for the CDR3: TGTGCCAGCAGTGGGGGGGCCCCTCTGAAATACGAGCAGTACTTC. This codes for CASSGGAPLKYEQYF.

CDR3 DNA: TGTGCCAGCAGCCGGGACAGGGGGGCGGCAGATACGCAGTATTTT. This sequence encodes CASSRDRGAADTQYF. This chain joins TRBV4-2 and TRBJ2-3; 11 bases line up with TRBD1. Germline V gives CDR1 LGHNA, CDR2 YNFKEQ. The CDR3 length is 15 residues. V shed 4 bases, J shed 4 bases, and the junction held 4 bases outside the gene matches.

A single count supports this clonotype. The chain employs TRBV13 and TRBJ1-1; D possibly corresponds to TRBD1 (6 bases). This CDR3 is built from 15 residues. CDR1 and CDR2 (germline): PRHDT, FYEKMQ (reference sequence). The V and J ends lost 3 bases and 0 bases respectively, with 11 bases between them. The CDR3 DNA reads TGTGCCAGCAGCTTCGGACAGTTATTGAACACTGAAGCTTTCTTT. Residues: CASSFGQLLNTEAFF.

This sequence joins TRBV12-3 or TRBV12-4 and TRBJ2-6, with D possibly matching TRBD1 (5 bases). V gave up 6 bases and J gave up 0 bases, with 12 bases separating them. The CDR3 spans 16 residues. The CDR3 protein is CASSRQPFSGANVLTF. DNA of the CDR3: TGTGCCAGCAGCCGACAGCCTTTCTCTGGGGCCAACGTCCTGACTTTC.

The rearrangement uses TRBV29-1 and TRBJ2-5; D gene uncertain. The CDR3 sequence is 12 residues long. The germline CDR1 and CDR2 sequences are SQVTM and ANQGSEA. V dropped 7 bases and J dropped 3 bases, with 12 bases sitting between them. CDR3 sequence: CSAKGPEETQYF. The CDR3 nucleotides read TGCAGCGCCAAGGGCCCTGAAGAGACCCAGTACTTC. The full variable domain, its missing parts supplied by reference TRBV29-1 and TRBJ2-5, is SAVISQKPSRDICQRGTSLTIQCQVDSQVTMMFWYRQQPGQSLTLIATANQGSEATYESGFVIDKFPISRPNLTFSTLTVSNMSPEDSSIYLCSAKGPEETQYFGPGTRLLVL.

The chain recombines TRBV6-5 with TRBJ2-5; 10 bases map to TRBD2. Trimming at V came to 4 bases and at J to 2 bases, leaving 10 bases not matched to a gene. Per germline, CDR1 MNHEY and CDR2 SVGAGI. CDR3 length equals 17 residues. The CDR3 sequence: CASSSRLAGGRQETQYF. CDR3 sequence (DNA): TGTGCCAGCAGTTCCCGGTTAGCGGGGGGCCGGCAAGAGACCCAGTACTTC.

The CDR3, as DNA: TGTGCCAGCAGCTTAGACATCCTCAATTCACCCCTCCACTTT. It codes for CASSLDILNSPLHF. The chain is built from TRBV7-9 and TRBJ1-6, with D unclear. Germline V gene sequence: CDR1 SEHNR, CDR2 FQNEAQ (reference sequence). The CDR3 loop spans 14 amino acids. V was cut by 1 base and J by 7 bases, with 8 bases left in between.

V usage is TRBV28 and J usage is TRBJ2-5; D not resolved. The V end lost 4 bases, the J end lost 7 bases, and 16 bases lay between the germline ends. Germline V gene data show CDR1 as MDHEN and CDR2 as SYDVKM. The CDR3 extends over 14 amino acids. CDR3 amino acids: CASSSAQSPGTQYF. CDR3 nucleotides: TGTGCCAGCAGTTCAGCTCAATCCCCGGGGACCCAGTACTTC.

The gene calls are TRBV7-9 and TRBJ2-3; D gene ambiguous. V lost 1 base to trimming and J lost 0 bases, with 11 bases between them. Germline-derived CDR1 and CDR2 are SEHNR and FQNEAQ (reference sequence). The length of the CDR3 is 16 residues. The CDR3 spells CASSLGPQPSTDTQYF. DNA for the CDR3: TGTGCCAGCAGCTTAGGTCCACAACCCAGCACAGATACGCAGTATTTT.

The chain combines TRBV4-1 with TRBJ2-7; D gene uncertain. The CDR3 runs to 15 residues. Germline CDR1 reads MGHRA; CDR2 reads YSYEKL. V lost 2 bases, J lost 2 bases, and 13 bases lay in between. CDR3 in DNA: TGCGCCAGCAGCCAAACACTACTTGGGACCTACGAGCAGTACTTC. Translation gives CASSQTLLGTYEQYF.

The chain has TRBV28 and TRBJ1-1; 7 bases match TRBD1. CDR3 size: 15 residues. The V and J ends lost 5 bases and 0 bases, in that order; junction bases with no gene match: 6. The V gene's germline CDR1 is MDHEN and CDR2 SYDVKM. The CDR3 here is CASSPGTDMNTEAFF. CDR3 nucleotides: TGTGCCAGCAGTCCCGGGACAGATATGAACACTGAAGCTTTCTTT. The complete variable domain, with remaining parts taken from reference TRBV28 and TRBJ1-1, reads DVKVTQSSRYLVKRTGEKVFLECVQDMDHENMFWYRQDPGLGLRLIYFSYDVKMKEKGDIPEGYSVSREKKERFSLILESASTNQTSMYLCASSPGTDMNTEAFFGQGTRLTVV.

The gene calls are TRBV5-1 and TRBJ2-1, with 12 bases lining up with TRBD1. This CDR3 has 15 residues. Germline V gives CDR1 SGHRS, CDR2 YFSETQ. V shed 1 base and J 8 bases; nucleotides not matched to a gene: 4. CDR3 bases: TGCGCCAGCAGCTTGTGGGGGACAGGGGGCGATGAGCAGTTCTTC. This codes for CASSLWGTGGDEQFF. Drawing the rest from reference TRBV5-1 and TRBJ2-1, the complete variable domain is KAGVTQTPRYLIKTRGQQVTLSCSPISGHRSVSWYQQTPGQGLQFLFEYFSETQRNKGNFPGRFSGRQFSNSRSEMNVSTLELGDSALYLCASSLWGTGGDEQFFGPGTRLTVL.

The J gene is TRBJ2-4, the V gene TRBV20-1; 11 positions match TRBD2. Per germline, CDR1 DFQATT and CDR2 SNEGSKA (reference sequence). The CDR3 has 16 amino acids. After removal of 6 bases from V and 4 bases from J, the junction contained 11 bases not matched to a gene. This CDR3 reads CSAKAQTSGKKNIQYF. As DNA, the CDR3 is TGCAGTGCGAAGGCCCAGACTAGCGGGAAGAAAAACATTCAGTACTTC.

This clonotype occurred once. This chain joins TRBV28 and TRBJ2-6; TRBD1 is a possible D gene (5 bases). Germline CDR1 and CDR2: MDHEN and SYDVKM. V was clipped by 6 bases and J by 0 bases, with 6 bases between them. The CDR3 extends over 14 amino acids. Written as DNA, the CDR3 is TGTGCCAGCAGGACAGCCTCTGGGGCCAACGTCCTGACTTTC. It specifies CASRTASGANVLTF.

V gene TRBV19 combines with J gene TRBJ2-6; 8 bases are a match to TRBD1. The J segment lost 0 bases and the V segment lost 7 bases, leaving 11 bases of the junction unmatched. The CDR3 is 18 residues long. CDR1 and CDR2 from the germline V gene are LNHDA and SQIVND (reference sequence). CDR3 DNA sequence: TGTGCCAGTACGACCGGACAGGGCCTTTACTCTGGGGCCAACGTCCTGACTTTC. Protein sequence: CASTTGQGLYSGANVLTF.

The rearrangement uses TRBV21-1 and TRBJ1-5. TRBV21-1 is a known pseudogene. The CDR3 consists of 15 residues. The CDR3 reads CASSKVDGINQPQHF. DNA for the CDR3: TGTGCCAGCAGCAAAGTTGACGGTATCAATCAGCCCCAGCATTTT.

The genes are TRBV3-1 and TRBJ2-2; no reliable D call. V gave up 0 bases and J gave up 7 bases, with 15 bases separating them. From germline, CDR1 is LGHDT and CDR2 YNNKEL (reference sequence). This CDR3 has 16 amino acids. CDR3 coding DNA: TGTGCCAGCAGCCAAGACCCCGGACCCGTGGGCGGGGAGCTGTTTTTT. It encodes CASSQDPGPVGGELFF.

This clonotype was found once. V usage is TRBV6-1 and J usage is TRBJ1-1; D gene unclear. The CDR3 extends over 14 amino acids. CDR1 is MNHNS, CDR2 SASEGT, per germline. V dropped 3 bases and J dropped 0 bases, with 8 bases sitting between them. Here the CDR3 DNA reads TGTGCCAGCAGTGAGGGCGGGATGAACACTGAAGCTTTCTTT. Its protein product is CASSEGGMNTEAFF.